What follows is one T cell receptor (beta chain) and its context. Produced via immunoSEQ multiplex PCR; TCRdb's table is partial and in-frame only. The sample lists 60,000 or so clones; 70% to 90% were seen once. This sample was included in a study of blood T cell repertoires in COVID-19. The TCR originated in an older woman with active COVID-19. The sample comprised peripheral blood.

CDR3 protein: CASSHVGGEQTQYF. The CDR3 DNA is TGTGCCAGCAGCCACGTGGGAGGGGAGCAGACCCAGTACTTC. The chain joins TRBV4-2 to TRBJ2-5, with 7 bases lining up with TRBD2. Looked up from germline, CDR1 is LGHNA and CDR2 is YNFKEQ. The CDR3 has 14 residues. The junction had 7 bases not matched to a gene; V was cut back by 3 bases and J by 6 bases.